The 25 T cell receptor beta chains reported below all come from one sample, sequenced in a study of sequential checkpoint blockade in melanoma. The method was immunoSEQ multiplex PCR; TCRdb's version includes in-frame clones alone and lacks a portion of them. The repertoire holds about 25,000 clones, with roughly 73% as singletons. Treatment meaning: randomized to nivolumab then ipilimumab (arm A) or the reverse (arm B). The starting material was CD8+ T cells sorted from blood (inferred from file names), obtained from a patient given nivolumab and ipilimumab in sequence. The receptors originated from a human donor with melanoma.

This rearrangement joins TRBV29-1 to TRBJ2-7; D is undetermined. CDR3 length equals 12 residues. Looked up from germline, CDR1 is SQVTM and CDR2 is ANQGSEA. Trimming took 5 bases from V and 0 from J, leaving 8 bases between them. The CDR3 loop is CSVILSSYEQYF. CDR3 bases: TGCAGCGTTATCTTATCCTCCTACGAGCAGTACTTC.

This clone has a single count. This rearrangement joins TRBV28 to TRBJ1-3; TRBD1 aligns across 7 bases. CDR1 and CDR2 from the germline V gene are MDHEN and SYDVKM. The CDR3 consists of 14 residues. The ends lost 5 bases at V and 2 bases at J; junction bases unmatched: 3. The CDR3 DNA is TGTGCCAGCAGTCGGGGGACAGCTGGAAACACCATATATTTT. This encodes CASSRGTAGNTIYF.

The gene calls are TRBV6-6 and TRBJ1-2, with TRBD1 matching 10 bases. Germline CDR1 MNHNY, CDR2 SVGAGI (reference sequence). V was clipped by 5 bases and J by 4 bases; unmatched bases: 7. The CDR3 runs 15 residues. In DNA, the CDR3 is TGTGCCAGCAGTGACGGGACAGGGGACCCCTATGGCTACACCTTC. It encodes CASSDGTGDPYGYTF.

This clone showed up just once. V and J are TRBV7-9 and TRBJ2-1, with 8 bases aligning to TRBD1. The CDR3 loop spans 17 amino acids. Trimming removed 3 bases from V and 2 bases from J; junction bases left unmatched: 9. Per germline, CDR1 SEHNR and CDR2 FQNEAQ (reference sequence). For the CDR3, the DNA is TGTGCCAGCAGCTTGAGGTGGTCGACAGGGGCCTACAATGAGCAGTTCTTC. As protein: CASSLRWSTGAYNEQFF. Variable domain in full (rest from reference TRBV7-9 and TRBJ2-1): DTGVSQNPRHKITKRGQNVTFRCDPISEHNRLYWYRQTLGQGPEFLTYFQNEAQLEKSRLLSDRFSAERPKGSFSTLEIQRTEQGDSAMYLCASSLRWSTGAYNEQFFGPGTRLTVL.

This clone was picked up a small number of times. This chain links TRBV18 with TRBJ2-3, with TRBD2 as a possible D gene (5 bases). The CDR3 runs 14 residues. V lost 3 bases to trimming and J lost 2 bases, with 9 bases between them. From germline, CDR1 is KGHSH and CDR2 LQKENI. The CDR3 here is CASSPPGNTDTQYF. For the CDR3, the DNA is TGTGCCAGCTCACCCCCCGGGAACACAGATACGCAGTATTTT. Full variable domain (outside the CDR3, taken from reference TRBV18 and TRBJ2-3): NAGVMQNPRHLVRRRGQEARLRCSPMKGHSHVYWYRQLPEEGLKFMVYLQKENIIDESGMPKERFSAEFPKEGPSILRIQQVVRGDSAAYFCASSPPGNTDTQYFGPGTRLTVL.

This clone was observed a single time. The gene calls are TRBV30 and TRBJ2-1; D is undetermined. Trimming shortened V by 2 bases and J by 5 bases, and 7 bases separated the two germline ends. Per the germline V gene, CDR1 is GTSNPN and CDR2 is SVGIG (reference sequence). The CDR3 loop spans 12 amino acids. CDR3 in amino acids: CAWSYVHNEQFF. In nucleotides, the CDR3 is TGTGCCTGGAGTTATGTTCACAATGAGCAGTTCTTC.

The gene calls are TRBV10-3 and TRBJ2-1; 12 bases are shared with TRBD2. The V segment lost 8 bases and the J segment 7 bases; nucleotides outside the gene matches: 3. The CDR3 runs to 13 residues. CDR1 and CDR2 from the germline V gene are ENHRY and SYGVKD. The CDR3 coding sequence is TGTGCCATCTCCGGGACTAGCGGGAATGAGCAGTTCTTC. Encoded protein: CAISGTSGNEQFF.

The rearrangement joins TRBV4-1 to TRBJ1-1; no clear D. The length of the CDR3 is 15 residues. Germline V gene lookup returns CDR1 MGHRA and CDR2 YSYEKL. V was shortened by 0 bases and J by 1 base, with 9 bases between the two germline ends. As DNA, the CDR3 is TGCGCCAGCAGCCAAGATCGAGGAACGAACACTGAAGCTTTCTTT. Protein product: CASSQDRGTNTEAFF.

The rearrangement links TRBV7-9 to TRBJ2-7, with 9 bases that match TRBD2. Germline loops: CDR1 SEHNR, CDR2 FQNEAQ (reference sequence). V gave up 5 bases and J gave up 0 bases; unmatched junction bases: 8. The length of the CDR3 is 16 residues. The CDR3 DNA reads TGTGCCAGCAGCCCTCGAAGCGGGAGGAACTCCTACGAGCAGTACTTC. It translates to CASSPRSGRNSYEQYF.

This chain joins TRBV7-9 and TRBJ2-2; D is unresolved. This CDR3 contains 13 residues. Trimming left V 5 bases short and J 4 bases short, with 8 bases between. In germline, CDR1 is SEHNR, CDR2 FQNEAQ (reference sequence). The CDR3, as DNA: TGTGCCAGCAGCCCTCTTAGCACCGGGGAGCTGTTTTTT. It encodes CASSPLSTGELFF. The full variable domain, its missing parts supplied by reference TRBV7-9 and TRBJ2-2, is DTGVSQNPRHKITKRGQNVTFRCDPISEHNRLYWYRQTLGQGPEFLTYFQNEAQLEKSRLLSDRFSAERPKGSFSTLEIQRTEQGDSAMYLCASSPLSTGELFFGEGSRLTVL.

The CDR3 DNA follows: TGTGCCAGCAGCGATTCACTAGGGACTAGCGGGGACAATGAGCAGTTCTTC. This encodes CASSDSLGTSGDNEQFF. V usage is TRBV7-9 and J usage is TRBJ2-1, with TRBD2 matching 13 bases. The CDR3 is 17 residues long. The germline V gene has CDR1 SEHNR and CDR2 FQNEAQ (reference sequence). V was pared by 5 bases and J by 5 bases, with 9 bases of the junction left unmatched.

V usage is TRBV28 and J usage is TRBJ1-1, with 10 bases matching TRBD1. The germline V gene has CDR1 MDHEN and CDR2 SYDVKM. The CDR3 covers 17 residues. J lost 0 bases, V lost 1 base, and 5 bases had no gene match. The CDR3 reads CASSLFPTGGLNTEAFF. The CDR3 DNA sequence: TGTGCCAGCAGTTTATTCCCGACAGGGGGCTTGAACACTGAAGCTTTCTTT.

This sequence joins TRBV6-1 and TRBJ2-7; TRBD2 aligns across 9 bases. This CDR3 is built from 18 residues. V shed 1 base and J 4 bases; nucleotides not matched to a gene: 14. Looked up from germline, CDR1 is MNHNS and CDR2 is SASEGT. For the CDR3, the DNA is TGTGCCAGCAGTGAAGTGGCTCGGAGGGACGCGGGAGGGTACGAGCAGTACTTC. Translating gives CASSEVARRDAGGYEQYF.

This clone was seen once. This rearrangement joins TRBV9 to TRBJ2-3, with 10 bases matching TRBD2. The J segment lost 3 bases and the V segment lost 6 bases, leaving 4 bases of the junction unmatched. The V gene's germline CDR1 is SGDLS and CDR2 YYNGEE. The CDR3 spans 14 residues. The CDR3, as DNA: TGTGCCAGCACTGCTAGCGGGAGTACAGATACGCAGTATTTT. Protein: CASTASGSTDTQYF.

This chain connects TRBV7-9 to TRBJ2-5, with unresolved D. Germline CDR1 SEHNR, CDR2 FQNEAQ (reference sequence). Trimming took off 5 bases at V and 5 bases at J, with 15 bases between the two ends. This CDR3 contains 14 residues. This CDR3 reads CASSPPGFGETQYF. In DNA, the CDR3 is TGTGCCAGCAGCCCCCCCGGGTTTGGGGAGACCCAGTACTTC.

This clone was observed a single time. CDR3 coding DNA: TGTGCCAGCAGCTCGTCCGGGACAGATTACAATGAGCAGTTCTTC. It translates to CASSSSGTDYNEQFF. V and J are TRBV7-3 and TRBJ2-1; 7 bases match TRBD1. V shed 4 bases, J shed 4 bases, and the junction held 7 bases outside the gene matches. Germline V gene data show CDR1 as SGHTA and CDR2 as FQGTGA. CDR3 size: 15 residues.

V gene TRBV2 combines with J gene TRBJ2-3; a possible D gene is TRBD2 (5 bases). This CDR3 spans 17 amino acids. V lost 1 base and J 2 bases, leaving 16 bases between the germline ends. Germline values: CDR1 SNHLY, CDR2 FYNNEI. This CDR3 is CASSEGYRLAITDTQYF. As DNA, the CDR3 is TGTGCCAGCAGTGAAGGGTACCGCCTAGCTATCACAGATACGCAGTATTTT.

The chain couples TRBV15 to TRBJ2-3; 9 positions match TRBD1. CDR1 and CDR2 (germline): LNHNV, YYDKDF (reference sequence). J was trimmed by 0 bases and V by 1 base; bases with no gene match: 8. CDR3 length: 18 residues. The CDR3: CATSRGPGTGSSTDTQYF. The DNA of the CDR3 is TGTGCCACCAGCAGAGGTCCCGGGACAGGGTCTAGCACAGATACGCAGTATTTT.

A few counts support this clone. In DNA form, the CDR3 reads TGTGCCAGCAGTTACTATCAAACAGGGTCGGGCGAGCAGTACTTC. Translation: CASSYYQTGSGEQYF. J is TRBJ2-7 and V is TRBV6-5; possible D gene TRBD1, 6 bases. The CDR3 has 15 amino acids. V shed 1 base and J shed 6 bases, with 16 bases lying between them. Per the germline V gene, CDR1 is MNHEY and CDR2 is SVGAGI.

The chain couples TRBV27 to TRBJ2-1, with 10 nucleotides matching TRBD1. The CDR3 is 16 amino acids. V lost 2 bases, J lost 5 bases, and 6 bases stayed unmatched. The germline gives CDR1 MNHEY, CDR2 SMNVEV (reference sequence). The CDR3 sequence is CASSLEGQGHNNEQFF. The CDR3 nucleotides are TGTGCCAGCAGTTTAGAGGGACAGGGGCATAACAATGAGCAGTTCTTC.

This chain links TRBV5-6 with TRBJ1-2; 9 bases are shared with TRBD1. The CDR3 is made up of 15 amino acids. The germline V gene encodes CDR1 SGHDT and CDR2 YYEEEE. Germline trimming cut 2 bases from V and 4 bases from J; bases unmatched to any gene: 6. CDR3 sequence: CASSLQGAGSYGYTF. The DNA of the CDR3 is TGTGCCAGCAGCTTACAGGGGGCGGGGAGCTATGGCTACACCTTC.

The V call is TRBV13, the J call TRBJ1-1, with a tentative D call TRBD1 (6 bases). CDR3 length: 14 amino acids. Trimming removed 3 bases from V and 1 base from J, with 9 bases in between. Germline V gene lookup returns CDR1 PRHDT and CDR2 FYEKMQ (reference sequence). CDR3 region: CASSFGRGNTEAFF. CDR3 DNA: TGTGCCAGCAGCTTTGGCAGGGGGAACACTGAAGCTTTCTTT.

V usage is TRBV19 and J usage is TRBJ2-1; 7 positions agree with TRBD1. The CDR3 sequence is 15 residues long. Per germline, CDR1 LNHDA and CDR2 SQIVND (reference sequence). After removal of 6 bases from V and 0 bases from J, the junction contained 5 bases not matched to a gene. This CDR3 reads CASSATGFSYNEQFF. The CDR3 DNA reads TGTGCCAGTAGCGCGACAGGGTTCTCCTACAATGAGCAGTTCTTC.

This sequence joins TRBV6-5 and TRBJ2-7, with 11 bases matching TRBD2. CDR3 length: 15 amino acids. Per germline, CDR1 MNHEY and CDR2 SVGAGI. With V trimmed by 2 bases and J by 5 bases, 5 bases remained unmatched. This chain's CDR3 is CASSYEGTSGDEQYF. CDR3 sequence (DNA): TGTGCCAGCAGTTACGAAGGGACTAGCGGCGACGAGCAGTACTTC.

The chain joins TRBV27 to TRBJ2-5; D possibly corresponds to TRBD2 (5 bases). Trimming cost V 3 bases and J 0 bases, with 8 bases left between them. Germline assignment: CDR1 MNHEY and CDR2 SMNVEV (reference sequence). This CDR3 region has 14 residues. As DNA, the CDR3 is TGTGCCAGCAGTTTCCGAGGGAACCAAGAGACCCAGTACTTC. It yields the protein CASSFRGNQETQYF.